The 26 T cell receptor beta chains presented below share a single source sample, sequenced in a study of T cell responses to AZD1222 COVID-19 vaccine. Generated by immunoSEQ multiplex PCR, the TCRdb table keeps only in-frame clones and is missing some. The sample has around 180,000 clones; approximately 94% are singletons. The input for sequencing was peripheral blood, taken 28 days after the second AZD1222 dose. The origin of the receptors is an adult who received the AZD1222 COVID-19 vaccine.

The J gene is TRBJ2-3, the V gene TRBV9; possibly TRBD1 or TRBD2 for D (6 bases each). The germline gives CDR1 SGDLS, CDR2 YYNGEE. The CDR3 is 15 residues long. V gave up 2 bases and J gave up 10 bases, with 20 bases separating them. CDR3 region: CASSVMTGALQAQYF. In DNA form, the CDR3 reads TGTGCCAGCAGCGTTATGACGGGGGCCCTCCAGGCGCAGTATTTT.

V and J are TRBV29-1 and TRBJ2-3; 7 nucleotides align to TRBD1. Germline lookup yields CDR1 SQVTM and CDR2 ANQGSEA. The CDR3 runs to 14 residues. Germline trimming cut 6 bases from V and 1 base from J; bases unmatched to any gene: 7. The CDR3 sequence is CSVELTGGTDTQYF. The CDR3 DNA reads TGCAGCGTAGAGCTAACAGGGGGCACAGATACGCAGTATTTT.

J is TRBJ2-7 and V is TRBV7-2; 9 bases are a match to TRBD2. This CDR3 has 15 amino acids. Germline loops: CDR1 SGHTA, CDR2 FQGNSA. Losses at the gene ends were 4 bases for V and 2 bases for J; bases not matched to a gene: 6. Here the CDR3 DNA reads TGTGCCAGCAGCTCCCAGACTAGCGGCACCTACGAGCAGTACTTC. This translates into CASSSQTSGTYEQYF.

V usage is TRBV24-1 and J usage is TRBJ2-5; 8 bases map to TRBD2. The length of the CDR3 is 17 residues. Germline V CDR1 and CDR2: KGHDR, SFDVKD. With 3 bases clipped from V and 4 bases from J, the junction kept 12 bases outside the gene matches. The CDR3 spells CATSDPLGAGVSETQYF. The CDR3 nucleotides read TGTGCCACCAGTGATCCCCTAGGAGCGGGAGTGTCAGAGACCCAGTACTTC.

This rearrangement joins TRBV5-1 to TRBJ2-5, with D perhaps being TRBD1 or TRBD2 (5 bases each). Germline V gives CDR1 SGHRS, CDR2 YFSETQ. Trimming stripped 0 bases from V and 4 bases from J, with 7 bases between. The CDR3 spans 13 residues. The CDR3 DNA reads TGCGCCAGCAGCTTGGCTGGGGGAGAGACCCAGTACTTC. It yields the protein CASSLAGGETQYF.

The rearrangement uses TRBV19 and TRBJ2-5; TRBD1 aligns across 7 bases. The CDR3 runs to 16 residues. Germline V CDR1 and CDR2: LNHDA, SQIVND (reference sequence). With 7 bases clipped from V and 2 bases from J, the junction kept 13 bases outside the gene matches. The CDR3 loop is CASNARTGQVQETQYF. CDR3 DNA sequence: TGTGCCAGTAACGCGAGAACCGGACAGGTACAAGAGACCCAGTACTTC.

The rearrangement uses TRBV27 and TRBJ1-5, with 7 bases aligning to TRBD1. This CDR3 is built from 16 residues. The trim removed 5 bases at V and 9 bases at J, leaving 16 bases unmatched. CDR1 and CDR2 from the germline V gene are MNHEY and SMNVEV (reference sequence). CDR3 residues: CASSATQTGARGPQHF. The CDR3 coding sequence is TGTGCCAGCAGTGCCACCCAAACAGGGGCCAGGGGGCCCCAGCATTTT.

The chain has TRBV19 and TRBJ2-3; no firm D call. There are 13 residues in the CDR3. Trimming pared 5 bases from V and 0 bases from J, leaving 6 bases between. Germline V gives CDR1 LNHDA, CDR2 SQIVND (reference sequence). The CDR3 DNA reads as TGTGCCAGTAGTTATACTAGCACAGATACGCAGTATTTT. It encodes CASSYTSTDTQYF.

The chain links TRBV6-5 to TRBJ2-3; D remains ambiguous. From germline, CDR1 is MNHEY and CDR2 SVGAGI. The CDR3 runs 15 residues. V lost 7 bases and J lost 6, with 20 bases in between. CDR3 sequence (DNA): TGTGCCAGCACACCCCTCCCATCATCGGTGGATACGCAGTATTTT. This codes for CASTPLPSSVDTQYF.

The V gene is TRBV6-4, the J gene TRBJ2-3; D may be TRBD1 or TRBD2 (5 bases each). V shed 0 bases and J shed 1 base, with 8 bases lying between them. CDR3 length: 15 residues. CDR1 MRHNA and CDR2 SNTAGT come from the germline V gene. The CDR3 region has the DNA TGTGCCAGCAGTGACTCGATGGGGGGCACAGATACGCAGTATTTT. Its protein is CASSDSMGGTDTQYF.

This clone was recorded only once. The J gene is TRBJ2-1, the V gene TRBV4-3; D might be TRBD1 (5 bases). Looked up from germline, CDR1 is LGHNA and CDR2 is YSLEER. This CDR3 has 15 residues. V was cut by 6 bases and J by 0 bases, with 12 bases left in between. The CDR3 nucleotides read TGCGCCAGCAGTCCGGACATCAGCTCCTACAATGAGCAGTTCTTC. Amino acids: CASSPDISSYNEQFF.

The genes are TRBV7-7 and TRBJ2-2, with 7 bases that match TRBD2. The CDR3 extends over 13 amino acids. The germline CDR1 and CDR2 sequences are SSHAT and FNYEAQ (reference sequence). The V gene end was trimmed by 3 bases and the J gene end by 6 bases; junction bases not matched to a gene: 1. The DNA of the CDR3 is TGTGCCAGCAGCTTCCGGGGGGCCGGGGAGCTGTTTTTT. Translated: CASSFRGAGELFF.

V gene TRBV27 combines with J gene TRBJ2-7, with 8 bases identical to TRBD2. Trimming took 5 bases from V and 3 from J; bases not matched to a gene: 9. The CDR3 has 15 amino acids. CDR1 is MNHEY, CDR2 SMNVEV, per germline (reference sequence). The CDR3 spells CASSLSPGGDYEQYF. In nucleotides, the CDR3 is TGTGCCAGCAGTCTGTCCCCGGGAGGGGACTACGAGCAGTACTTC.

The chain is built from TRBV25-1 and TRBJ1-3; D unresolved. The CDR3 contains 14 residues. V lost 3 bases and J 3 bases, leaving 9 bases between the germline ends. Germline V gene data show CDR1 as MGHDK and CDR2 as SYGVNS. The CDR3 sequence: CASSEVGFGNTIYF. Here the CDR3 DNA reads TGTGCCAGCAGTGAGGTTGGATTTGGAAACACCATATATTTT. Drawing the rest from reference TRBV25-1 and TRBJ1-3, the complete variable domain is EADIYQTPRYLVIGTGKKITLECSQTMGHDKMYWYQQDPGMELHLIHYSYGVNSTEKGDLSSESTVSRIRTEHFPLTLESARPSHTSQYLCASSEVGFGNTIYFGEGSWLTVV.

The chain links TRBV7-2 to TRBJ2-7; 7 bases fit TRBD2. V gave up 5 bases and J gave up 2 bases; unmatched junction bases: 9. This CDR3 comprises 15 residues. Germline V CDR1 and CDR2: SGHTA, FQGNSA. CDR3 coding DNA: TGTGCCAGCAGCAGGGGTCCAGCGGGGACCTACGAGCAGTACTTC. Its protein is CASSRGPAGTYEQYF.

The chain employs TRBV30 and TRBJ2-7, with D uncertain. Between the trimmed V and J ends, which lost 5 bases and 3 bases, there was a span of 8 bases. Germline V gene lookup returns CDR1 GTSNPN and CDR2 SVGIG (reference sequence). The CDR3 is 11 residues long. The CDR3 DNA is TGTGCCTGGGGTCCTTTCTACGAGCAGTACTTC. This gives the protein CAWGPFYEQYF.

The chain recombines TRBV7-9 with TRBJ2-7; D gene uncertain. This CDR3 has 16 residues. V was trimmed by 1 base and J by 2 bases, leaving 15 bases between them. In germline, CDR1 is SEHNR, CDR2 FQNEAQ (reference sequence). The CDR3 loop reads CASSLEIGVRPYEQYF. The CDR3 bases are TGTGCCAGCAGCTTAGAGATTGGGGTCCGGCCCTACGAGCAGTACTTC.

The rearrangement links TRBV18 to TRBJ1-4, with 9 bases matching TRBD1. The ends lost 0 bases at V and 8 bases at J; junction bases unmatched: 4. This CDR3 comprises 15 residues. The V gene's germline CDR1 is KGHSH and CDR2 LQKENI. The CDR3 sequence: CASSPPGTGREKLFF. In DNA, the CDR3 is TGTGCCAGCTCACCACCTGGGACAGGGCGCGAAAAACTGTTTTTT.

In its sample, this clone was seen once. The rearrangement uses TRBV4-1 and TRBJ1-1; 7 nucleotides match TRBD1. Unmatched junction bases numbered 8, after V lost 1 base and J lost 3 bases. Germline V gives CDR1 MGHRA, CDR2 YSYEKL. The CDR3 totals 16 residues. The CDR3 sequence is CASSQGQGVVDTEAFF. Here the CDR3 DNA reads TGCGCCAGCAGCCAAGGGCAGGGGGTAGTCGACACTGAAGCTTTCTTT.

This clone was counted only a few times. The chain is built from TRBV7-8 and TRBJ1-6, with TRBD1 identical over 7 bases. Trimming took 5 bases from V and 15 from J; bases not matched to a gene: 7. Germline V gene sequence: CDR1 SGHVS, CDR2 FQNEAQ. CDR3 length: 12 residues. The CDR3 DNA reads as TGTGCCAGCAGCCTCAGCCGGGACAGCCTCCACTTT. Protein sequence: CASSLSRDSLHF. Drawing the rest from reference TRBV7-8 and TRBJ1-6, the complete variable domain is GAGVSQSPRYKVAKRGQDVALRCDPISGHVSLFWYQQALGQGPEFLTYFQNEAQLDKSGLPSDRFFAERPEGSVSTLKIQRTQQEDSAVYLCASSLSRDSLHFGNGTRLTVT.

The rearrangement uses TRBV18 and TRBJ1-4; 7 bases align to TRBD1. This CDR3 region has 14 residues. The V segment lost 5 bases and the J segment 7 bases; nucleotides outside the gene matches: 7. The germline CDR1 and CDR2 sequences are KGHSH and LQKENI. CDR3 bases: TGTGCCAGCTCAACAGGGGTAGGAGGTGAAAAACTGTTTTTT. This codes for CASSTGVGGEKLFF.

The chain couples TRBV6-1 to TRBJ2-7, with D possibly matching TRBD1 (6 bases). V was pared by 2 bases and J by 2 bases, with 13 bases between. This CDR3 contains 15 residues. CDR1 is MNHNS and CDR2 is SASEGT in the germline V gene. DNA for the CDR3: TGTGCCAGCAGTGAAAGTATTCAGGGGACCTACGAGCAGTACTTC. Translating it yields CASSESIQGTYEQYF.

The rearrangement uses TRBV2 and TRBJ2-7, with 8 bases fitting TRBD2. V lost 7 bases, J lost 4 bases, and 9 bases stayed unmatched. Germline assignment: CDR1 SNHLY and CDR2 FYNNEI. CDR3 length: 14 amino acids. In nucleotides, the CDR3 is TGTGCCAGCATGGAGCGGGAGACCAGTTACGAGCAGTACTTC. It is translated as CASMERETSYEQYF. The full variable domain, completed using reference TRBV2 and TRBJ2-7, is EPEVTQTPSHQVTQMGQEVILRCVPISNHLYFYWYRQILGQKVEFLVSFYNNEISEKSEIFDDQFSVERPDGSNFTLKIRSTKLEDSAMYFCASMERETSYEQYFGPGTRLTVT.

The sample holds a few counts of this clone. The rearrangement links TRBV7-9 to TRBJ1-2; a possible D gene is TRBD1 (5 bases). CDR1 and CDR2 from the germline V gene are SEHNR and FQNEAQ (reference sequence). This CDR3 is 16 amino acids long. Trimming took 1 base from V and 7 from J, leaving 19 bases between them. The CDR3 DNA reads TGTGCCAGCAGCTTAGTCCCCCCCCGGACGGACATTGGCTACACCTTC. Translating gives CASSLVPPRTDIGYTF.

This chain connects TRBV28 to TRBJ2-1; the match to TRBD2 covers 10 bases. The trim removed 6 bases at V and 0 bases at J, leaving 2 bases unmatched. Per germline, CDR1 MDHEN and CDR2 SYDVKM. This CDR3 region has 15 residues. The CDR3 DNA sequence: TGTGCCAGCAGATCTAGCGGGAGCTCCTACAATGAGCAGTTCTTC. This sequence encodes CASRSSGSSYNEQFF.

The rearrangement uses TRBV5-1 and TRBJ2-5; TRBD1 matches at 7 bases. Germline CDR1 SGHRS, CDR2 YFSETQ. V was clipped by 4 bases and J by 3 bases; unmatched bases: 6. The CDR3 is 14 residues long. This chain's CDR3 is CASSPGTAEETQYF. CDR3 bases: TGCGCCAGCAGCCCAGGGACAGCCGAAGAGACCCAGTACTTC.